This TCR beta chain was identified during a study of shared clonotypes between healthy human individuals (dated by TCRdb to 2018 to 2021). General notes on the study: A few men and two women, aged 18 to 49 years, made up the cohort. Per donor, three plates each were used for CD4 naive and CD4 memory, two for CD8 naive, and one for CD8 memory. To estimate repertoire size and how much clonotype sharing occurs between individuals, the study deeply sequenced the blood TCR repertoires of roughly 5 healthy adults. To increase sequencing depth and limit assay-specific biases, TCR repertoire library preparation and sequencing were carried out by different laboratories using diverse techniques. Each donor's leukapheresis produced roughly between about 0.8 and 10 billion PBMCs.

For this chain, trimming is 6 bases at the V end and 2 bases at the J end, and the number of junction bases without a gene match is 1. Its CDR3 holds 14 amino acids, cysteine through phenylalanine. Only CDR3 DNA is held: 42 bases, read in frame from base 1. Via the germline V gene, CDR1 is MRHNA and CDR2 SNTAGT. The donors were healthy, HIV-negative adults who had no recently reported acute infections or vaccinations. Only Caucasian adults living in Nashville, Tennessee, USA were represented among the donors. CD4+ T cells were enriched by magnetic negative selection; naive cells were then positively selected on CD45RA, and the negative fraction formed the memory subset. Blood was collected by leukapheresis, and PBMCs were isolated by Ficoll-Histopaque density gradient centrifugation and then cryopreserved in liquid nitrogen vapor phase. Analytical flow cytometry was used to check the purity and quantity of every magnetically sorted T cell population. Genomic DNA was isolated from each sorted fraction and quantified by UV absorbance on a Nanodrop 2000c.

Worth noting for this clone: Its antigen is not yet known. Base qualities were left out, and no much larger clone turns up one base away.

What the authors observed across the whole study: Incomplete sequencing was indicated by rarefaction of sorted-subset datasets, despite the large sequencing depth. Only blood was sampled, and tissue TCR repertoires likely differ from those in blood. Because the study included only a small number of donors, the genetic and exposure-history diversity represented was limited. Compared with non-shared clonotypes, the clonotypes found in all four sorted-subset donors had higher generation probabilities. Based on pairwise subsampling, the degree of clonotype sharing among donors was expected to be affected by sequencing depth. Around 5.4% of naive CD4, 3% to 3.5% of naive CD8, approximately 2.2% of memory CD4, and 0.35% to 0.4% of memory CD8 clonotypes were shared across several donors. Estimated clonotype richness was generally larger for naive than for memory subsets.

Using the deep immunoSEQ assay, multiplex PCR amplified TCR CDR3 regions from genomic DNA. For each cell subset, the extracted genomic DNA was distributed evenly across all wells of several immunoSEQ 96-well plates, and each plate served as one replicate. Each replicate PCR for sorted subsets received approximately 220 ng genomic DNA, equal to 28,000 or so T cell genomes. Purified libraries were measured with a Qubit 3.0 fluorometer, size-checked on a Bioanalyzer 2100, and measured again with the KAPA Library Quantification kit. Every immunoSEQ 96-well plate was sequenced on a dedicated single-read 150-cycle Illumina NextSeq 550 flow cell. The authors' analysis ran thus. Because only junctional sequences without quality scores were contained in the immunoSEQ output, filtering matching that applied to full-length reads could not be performed. To assign V/J genes and CDR3, sequences were annotated against IMGT germline references using PyIR, a Python wrapper for IgBLAST v1.9. Any read was removed if the V/J assignment was weak (E-value above 1e-6), the CDR3 was missing, or the read contained stop codons, out-of-frame junctions, or ambiguous translated residues. V3J clonotypes were defined by identical inferred V gene, J gene, and CDR3 amino acid sequence. To compute the percentage overlap between repertoires, the number of shared unique clonotypes was divided by the size of the smaller repertoire. Three approaches were used to assess repertoire richness: RTK rarefaction, the Chao1 estimator, and Recon v2.1 estimates of unobserved clonotypes. Generation probabilities were computed with OLGA for all TCRbeta clonotypes obtained by the gDNA method from a handful of donors. TCRdb limited this immuneACCESS table to in-frame rearrangements with V and J called. A share of clones is missing; checked studies link under half to unresolved V genes, and the rest is unexplained. That table is the source of V, J and clone size, and D and trimming were worked out from the DNA. This sample has approximately 2.5 million clones in its table, and 90% to 95% of those were observed once. The ten largest clones take up under 0.15% of the sample.

The chain joins TRBV6-4 to TRBJ2-6; 7 middle bases align to TRBD1. Source material: naive CD4+ T cells sorted from blood. What this sample's cell subset or site label stands for: CD45RA+ positively selected. The receptor was isolated from a young man in good health. The CDR3 protein: CASRTGTGANVLTF. In nucleotides, the sequence is TGTGCCAGCAGGACAGGGACTGGGGCCAACGTCCTGACTTTC.